One sample yielded the 24 T cell receptor beta chains listed below, sequenced in a study of CD8+ T cells in alopecia areata. cDNA prepared by RNA extraction and subsequent reverse transcription served as the template for sequencing. The repertoire was sequenced with immunoSEQ multiplex PCR; TCRdb's copy has only in-frame clones and lacks some. The profile covers 140,000 to 150,000 clones, with 45% to 60% appearing a single time and about 15% taken by the ten largest. As to treatment: oral pan-JAK inhibitor, 5-10 mg twice daily. The sequences come from CD8+ T cells sorted from blood, collected at week 4, from a patient treated with tofacitinib. Receptor source: a human donor with alopecia areata.

The CDR3 DNA reads as TGCGCCAGCAGCTTAAGCTCGGTGGACTCTGGGGCCAACGTCCTGACTTTC. Translated, it gives CASSLSSVDSGANVLTF. This chain joins TRBV5-1 and TRBJ2-6; D ambiguous. Germline lookup yields CDR1 SGHRS and CDR2 YFSETQ. The germline V and J ends were trimmed by 2 bases and 0 bases, with 12 bases remaining between them. CDR3 length: 17 amino acids.

The J gene is TRBJ2-7, the V gene TRBV4-1; D gene uncertain. Germline CDR1 is MGHRA and CDR2 is YSYEKL. V lost 0 bases and J lost 4, with 13 bases in between. This CDR3 is 15 amino acids long. CDR3 residues: CASSQDWNSMYEQYF. CDR3 in DNA: TGCGCCAGCAGCCAAGATTGGAACAGCATGTACGAGCAGTACTTC.

This clone was seen once. V is TRBV7-6 and J is TRBJ2-5; 7 bases map to TRBD2. The CDR3 totals 16 residues. V was pared by 5 bases and J by 2 bases, with 11 bases of the junction left unmatched. CDR1 and CDR2 from the germline V gene are SGHVS and FNYEAQ. CDR3 DNA sequence: TGTGCCAGCAGCCCCCGGGAGGACCCGTTACAAGAGACCCAGTACTTC. Protein sequence: CASSPREDPLQETQYF.

V gene TRBV18 combines with J gene TRBJ1-1, with a tentative D call TRBD1 (5 bases). CDR3 length equals 16 residues. CDR1 and CDR2 from the germline V gene are KGHSH and LQKENI. V dropped 2 bases and J dropped 3 bases, with 16 bases sitting between them. CDR3 sequence (DNA): TGTGCCAGCTCACCATTAGACCGGGGAGGGGACACTGAAGCTTTCTTT. Translation gives CASSPLDRGGDTEAFF.

This clone was counted only a few times. The chain has TRBV7-9 and TRBJ2-1, with D maybe TRBD1 (6 bases). Between the trimmed V and J ends, which lost 11 bases and 8 bases, there was a span of 16 bases. The CDR3 length is 12 residues. Germline CDR1 SEHNR, CDR2 FQNEAQ (reference sequence). The CDR3 region has the DNA TGTGCCCTCGAGCGCAGGGGAGATGAGCAGTTCTTC. Its translation: CALERRGDEQFF.

This chain connects TRBV13 to TRBJ2-7; possibly TRBD1 or TRBD2 for D (5 bases each). The CDR3 spans 16 residues. Trimming shortened V by 5 bases and J by 6 bases, and 23 bases separated the two germline ends. Germline CDR1 reads PRHDT; CDR2 reads FYEKMQ (reference sequence). CDR3 amino acids: CASSQSPGTNYVEQYF. CDR3 DNA: TGTGCCAGCAGCCAAAGTCCCGGGACCAACTACGTCGAGCAGTACTTC.

The chain joins TRBV19 to TRBJ2-1; 9 nucleotides agree with TRBD1. V was pared by 7 bases and J by 2 bases, with 6 bases of the junction left unmatched. CDR3 length: 15 residues. In germline, CDR1 is LNHDA, CDR2 SQIVND (reference sequence). CDR3 coding DNA: TGTGCCAGTACTAGGGACAGGGATACCTACAATGAGCAGTTCTTC. It is translated as CASTRDRDTYNEQFF.

The CDR3 DNA sequence: TGCGCCAGCAGCCAAGGAGACAATGAGCAGTTCTTC. Protein product: CASSQGDNEQFF. This sequence joins TRBV4-3 and TRBJ2-1; D ambiguous. The germline V gene encodes CDR1 LGHNA and CDR2 YSLEER. The CDR3 is made up of 12 amino acids. The V end was cut by 1 base, the J end by 5 bases, with 3 bases between.

The chain uses TRBV6-6 and TRBJ2-7; 9 bases agree with TRBD1. CDR3 length: 15 amino acids. CDR1 and CDR2 from the germline V gene are MNHNY and SVGAGI (reference sequence). J lost 2 bases, V lost 7 bases, and 9 bases had no gene match. The CDR3 loop is CASNFQDRGPYEQYF. The DNA for the CDR3 is TGTGCCAGCAACTTCCAGGACAGGGGACCCTACGAGCAGTACTTC.

The V call is TRBV27, the J call TRBJ1-2; 7 bases are shared with TRBD1. With 7 bases clipped from V and 7 bases from J, the junction kept 9 bases outside the gene matches. This CDR3 region has 13 residues. Germline V gene data show CDR1 as MNHEY and CDR2 as SMNVEV (reference sequence). CDR3 amino acids: CASTAGGVGGYTF. The CDR3 nucleotides are TGTGCCAGCACTGCAGGGGGAGTAGGTGGCTACACCTTC.

The table lists this clone with a count of one. Other DNA variants within this sample encode the same CDR3. Written as DNA, the CDR3 is TGCGCCAGCAGCTTGGAAGGGCCTCCCTACGAGCAGTACTTC. This codes for CASSLEGPPYEQYF. V and J are TRBV5-1 and TRBJ2-7; D unclear. V lost 0 bases and J lost 2, with 9 bases in between. CDR3 size: 14 residues. Per the germline V gene, CDR1 is SGHRS and CDR2 is YFSETQ.

In this sample, this clone turned up a few times. The rearrangement uses TRBV4-2 and TRBJ2-3, with D possibly TRBD1 on 6 matching bases. Germline V gene data show CDR1 as LGHNA and CDR2 as YNFKEQ. The CDR3 has 17 residues. The V and J ends lost 5 bases and 2 bases respectively, with 20 bases between them. The CDR3 coding sequence is TGTGCCAGCAGCGCTTCAGGGGTACTAGAGGTCACAGATACGCAGTATTTT. This gives the protein CASSASGVLEVTDTQYF.

The table lists this clone with a count of one. The rearrangement joins TRBV18 to TRBJ1-1, with a possible D match to TRBD1 (5 bases). CDR3 length: 17 amino acids. The V end lost 0 bases, the J end lost 3 bases, and 17 bases lay between the germline ends. The germline V gene encodes CDR1 KGHSH and CDR2 LQKENI. CDR3 DNA: TGTGCCAGCTCACCACCGAAAGGCAGCAGGGTAGACACTGAAGCTTTCTTT. It encodes CASSPPKGSRVDTEAFF.

The V call is TRBV4-2, the J call TRBJ2-6; D may be TRBD1 or TRBD2 (5 bases each). This CDR3 has 17 amino acids. Between the trimmed V and J ends, which lost 3 bases and 1 base, there was a span of 13 bases. Looked up from germline, CDR1 is LGHNA and CDR2 is YNFKEQ. The CDR3 DNA is TGTGCCAGCAGCCAGGCCGGGGCATTATCTGGGGCCAACGTCCTGACTTTC. Protein product: CASSQAGALSGANVLTF.

The V call is TRBV7-9, the J call TRBJ2-7; a weak D match, TRBD2 (6 bases). The V end was cut by 1 base, the J end by 7 bases, with 14 bases between. CDR1 is SEHNR and CDR2 is FQNEAQ in the germline V gene (reference sequence). This CDR3 comprises 14 residues. CDR3 in amino acids: CASSLEEGSWEQYF. The CDR3 DNA follows: TGTGCCAGCAGCTTAGAGGAGGGTTCCTGGGAGCAGTACTTC.

This clone has more than one count but fewer than ten. The chain is built from TRBV6-5 and TRBJ2-5; possibly TRBD1 for D (6 bases). Looked up from germline, CDR1 is MNHEY and CDR2 is SVGAGI. V was pared by 2 bases and J by 5 bases, with 18 bases between. This CDR3 has 16 residues. CDR3 sequence reads: CASSYARGGEGETQYF. The DNA of the CDR3 is TGTGCCAGCAGTTACGCGCGTGGGGGCGAAGGGGAGACCCAGTACTTC.

This rearrangement joins TRBV9 to TRBJ2-7; 9 nucleotides agree with TRBD1. The germline V gene encodes CDR1 SGDLS and CDR2 YYNGEE. CDR3 length equals 16 residues. The ends lost 4 bases at V and 4 bases at J; junction bases unmatched: 12. CDR3 in DNA: TGTGCCAGCAGCTTCAATTCCGGGACAGGGTCATACGAGCAGTACTTC. Translating it yields CASSFNSGTGSYEQYF.

CDR3 in amino acids: CASSLSSGDENYEQYF. As DNA, the CDR3 is TGTGCCAGCAGTTTATCCTCCGGGGACGAGAACTACGAGCAGTACTTC. The chain is built from TRBV27 and TRBJ2-7; D possibly uses TRBD1 or TRBD2 (5 bases each). This CDR3 comprises 16 residues. The ends were cut back, 0 bases at V and 3 bases at J, with 15 bases in the middle. Germline CDR1 and CDR2: MNHEY and SMNVEV (reference sequence).

V is TRBV7-3 and J is TRBJ2-2; no firm D call. Trimming took 1 base from V and 1 from J, leaving 4 bases between them. This CDR3 has 14 amino acids. Germline lookup yields CDR1 SGHTA and CDR2 FQGTGA. The CDR3 is CASSLRGNTGELFF. The CDR3 coding sequence is TGTGCCAGCAGCTTAAGGGGGAACACCGGGGAGCTGTTTTTT.

V gene TRBV9 combines with J gene TRBJ1-2; D ambiguous. Trimming cost V 3 bases and J 5 bases, with 8 bases left between them. The CDR3 totals 12 residues. Germline V gives CDR1 SGDLS, CDR2 YYNGEE. This chain's CDR3 is CASSADGYGYTF. Written as DNA, the CDR3 is TGTGCCAGCAGCGCGGACGGGTATGGCTACACCTTC.

This chain uses TRBV7-8 with TRBJ2-7; 8 positions match TRBD2. CDR3 length: 15 amino acids. Losses at the gene ends were 3 bases for V and 4 bases for J; bases not matched to a gene: 8. Per germline, CDR1 SGHVS and CDR2 FQNEAQ. CDR3 region: CASSLIDRGGYEQYF. Here the CDR3 DNA reads TGTGCCAGCAGCTTGATAGATCGGGGGGGATACGAGCAGTACTTC. Full variable domain (outside the CDR3, taken from reference TRBV7-8 and TRBJ2-7): GAGVSQSPRYKVAKRGQDVALRCDPISGHVSLFWYQQALGQGPEFLTYFQNEAQLDKSGLPSDRFFAERPEGSVSTLKIQRTQQEDSAVYLCASSLIDRGGYEQYFGPGTRLTVT.

Only a few counts were recorded for this clone. This sequence joins TRBV29-1 and TRBJ2-2; TRBD2 matches at 16 bases. The V gene's germline CDR1 is SQVTM and CDR2 ANQGSEA. This CDR3 comprises 16 residues. V was clipped by 6 bases and J by 7 bases; unmatched bases: 8. In DNA, the CDR3 is TGCAGCGTAACCGGGACTAGCGGGGGGGCAAGCGGGGAGCTGTTTTTT. Translated: CSVTGTSGGASGELFF.

The chain couples TRBV4-1 to TRBJ2-5, with D uncertain. The germline V gene has CDR1 MGHRA and CDR2 YSYEKL. Trimming took 3 bases from V and 5 from J, leaving 19 bases between them. This CDR3 is 16 amino acids long. This CDR3 reads CASSQSLDISAETQYF. As DNA, the CDR3 is TGCGCCAGCAGCCAGTCACTTGACATCTCAGCCGAGACCCAGTACTTC.

This rearrangement joins TRBV6-5 to TRBJ2-2; no reliable D call. CDR1 MNHEY and CDR2 SVGAGI come from the germline V gene. The CDR3 runs to 13 residues. Trimming took 5 bases from V and 2 from J, leaving 6 bases between them. The CDR3 DNA reads TGTGCCAGCAGTCCTATTAACACCGGGGAGCTGTTTTTT. It translates to CASSPINTGELFF.